Listed here is a single TCR beta chain. Its antigen is unknown. This specimen belongs to a study of T-cell reconstitution after alpha-beta-depleted transplantation in children. The TCRbeta library was prepared with unique molecular identifiers. TCRdb analysed the PCR reads with MiXCR anew, one entry per CDR3 protein. The table lists around 76,000 distinct CDR3 sequences, roughly 18% of them singletons. General observations from the study: Surviving recipient T cells and thymic progenitors produced the high day-60 TCRbeta diversity seen in some patients. Newly made T cells mostly supplied T-cell counts and diversity one year after transplant. Expanded clones from the graft, numbering several hundred, reportedly supplied alpha-beta T cells about two months after transplant.

The CDR3 covers 14 residues. The V gene end was trimmed by 7 bases and the J gene end by 0 bases; junction bases not matched to a gene: 2. Germline CDR1 reads SEHNR; CDR2 reads FQNEAQ (reference sequence). This TCR derives from a male patient between 2 and 15 years old who had a stem cell transplant for acute lymphoblastic leukemia, so the T cells may come from the graft donor. Sequencing was performed on PBMCs, mostly from graft donor cells, taken 360 days after TCRalphabeta/CD19-depleted stem cell transplant. The J gene is TRBJ2-1, the V gene TRBV7-9, with 8 positions matching TRBD2. CDR3 amino acids: CASNSGDSYNEQFF. As DNA, the CDR3 is TGTGCCAGCAATAGCGGGGACTCCTACAATGAGCAGTTCTTC.